Listed below are T cell receptor beta chains from one sample, sequenced in a study of T-cell memory formation after mild COVID-19. TCRdb passed the 5' RACE reads through MiXCR, listing each CDR3 protein once. The table has 400,000 to 500,000 distinct CDR3 sequences, roughly 20% seen once. The material sequenced was PBMCs or a T cell subset sorted from them (not recorded which). The receptors come from an adult woman who had mild COVID-19 (a few samples of this study predate the infection). Cell type and time point are not known. Both conserved end residues are part of each CDR3. Each record gives: clone size, J gene, V gene, D gene, CDR3 DNA, CDR3 protein. The D gene is left open where the match is weak. Clone size is stated in some rows and not others, as once, few, many or a class when expanded.

clone size: many
J gene: TRBJ2-7
V gene: TRBV7-2
D gene: .
CDR3 DNA: TGTGCCAGCAGCCCGGCCTACGAGCAGTACTTC
CDR3 protein: CASSPAYEQYF

clone size: .
J gene: TRBJ2-3
V gene: TRBV7-9
D gene: TRBD2
CDR3 DNA: TGTGCCAGCAGCCCTCTAGCGGCCTTGACAGATACGCAGTATTTT
CDR3 protein: CASSPLAALTDTQYF

clone size: .
J gene: TRBJ2-2
V gene: TRBV27
D gene: .
CDR3 DNA: TGTGCCAGCAGTTTCACCACGTTAGTCACCGGGGAGCTGTTTTTT
CDR3 protein: CASSFTTLVTGELFF

clone size: .
J gene: TRBJ2-7
V gene: TRBV6-5
D gene: TRBD2
CDR3 DNA: TGTGCCAGCAGTTACACCCGAGTCCTAGCGGAGTTCGACTACGAGCAGTACTTC
CDR3 protein: CASSYTRVLAEFDYEQYF

clone size: few
J gene: TRBJ1-5
V gene: TRBV12-3/TRBV12-4
D gene: .
CDR3 DNA: TGTGCCAGTTCCTACGGGGCCCGCAATCAGCCCCAGCATTTT
CDR3 protein: CASSYGARNQPQHF

clone size: .
J gene: TRBJ2-7
V gene: TRBV2
D gene: .
CDR3 DNA: TGTGCCAGCAGTGTAGGGACGGCTGCCTACGAGCAGTACTTC
CDR3 protein: CASSVGTAAYEQYF

clone size: few
J gene: TRBJ1-1
V gene: TRBV5-1
D gene: .
CDR3 DNA: TGCGCCAGCAGCCCGATACCAAGGGCCATGAACACTGAAGCTTTCTTT
CDR3 protein: CASSPIPRAMNTEAFF

clone size: few
J gene: TRBJ2-7
V gene: TRBV27
D gene: .
CDR3 DNA: TGTGCCAGCAGCCGCCGGGGCTCGATCTCCTACGAGCAGTACTTC
CDR3 protein: CASSRRGSISYEQYF

clone size: .
J gene: TRBJ1-6
V gene: TRBV9
D gene: .
CDR3 DNA: TGTGCCAGCAGCCCCCGGACAGATAAGCGGAATTCACCCCTCCACTTT
CDR3 protein: CASSPRTDKRNSPLHF

clone size: .
J gene: TRBJ1-4
V gene: TRBV6-5
D gene: .
CDR3 DNA: TGTGCCAGCAGCCGGCAGGGGAAAAAACTGTTTTTT
CDR3 protein: CASSRQGKKLFF

clone size: .
J gene: TRBJ1-2
V gene: TRBV5-4
D gene: TRBD1
CDR3 DNA: TGTGCCAGCAGCTTGGAGGGACAGTCGCTCTATGGCTACACCTTC
CDR3 protein: CASSLEGQSLYGYTF

clone size: .
J gene: TRBJ2-3
V gene: TRBV7-2
D gene: TRBD2
CDR3 DNA: TGTGCCAGCAGCGGGGGACTAGCCCTCACAGATACGCAGTATTTT
CDR3 protein: CASSGGLALTDTQYF

clone size: few
J gene: TRBJ2-7
V gene: TRBV7-9
D gene: .
CDR3 DNA: TGTGCCAGCAGCTCTCTAACCCCCTCGCGCGAGCAGTACTTC
CDR3 protein: CASSSLTPSREQYF

clone size: .
J gene: TRBJ1-3
V gene: TRBV6-6
D gene: .
CDR3 DNA: TGTGCCAGCAGTTACACCACAGGGTCCTCTGGAAACACCATATATTTT
CDR3 protein: CASSYTTGSSGNTIYF

clone size: .
J gene: TRBJ2-1
V gene: TRBV20-1
D gene: TRBD2
CDR3 DNA: TGCAGTGCTAGGGGGGGAGCGGGGACCTACAATGAGCAGTTCTTC
CDR3 protein: CSARGGAGTYNEQFF

clone size: few
J gene: TRBJ2-3
V gene: TRBV12-3/TRBV12-4
D gene: TRBD2
CDR3 DNA: TGTGCCAGCCCTCCGGGACTAGCGGGGGAGACAGATACGCAGTATTTT
CDR3 protein: CASPPGLAGETDTQYF

clone size: .
J gene: TRBJ2-1
V gene: TRBV20-1
D gene: TRBD2
CDR3 DNA: TGCAGTGCTAGGGGAGGGACTAGCGGAAACAATGAGCAGTTCTTC
CDR3 protein: CSARGGTSGNNEQFF

clone size: .
J gene: TRBJ2-7
V gene: TRBV29-1
D gene: TRBD1
CDR3 DNA: TGCAGCGTTGAAGGTGACAGGGAAAACCCCTACGAGCAGTACTTC
CDR3 protein: CSVEGDRENPYEQYF

clone size: many
J gene: TRBJ1-1
V gene: TRBV5-4
D gene: .
CDR3 DNA: TGTGCCAGCAGCTCGAGCACTGAAGCTTTCTTT
CDR3 protein: CASSSSTEAFF

clone size: few
J gene: TRBJ2-2
V gene: TRBV18
D gene: TRBD1
CDR3 DNA: TGTGCCAGCTCACCACCGGGACAGGCTAACACCGGGGAGCTGTTTTTT
CDR3 protein: CASSPPGQANTGELFF

clone size: .
J gene: TRBJ2-6
V gene: TRBV5-1
D gene: .
CDR3 DNA: TGCGCCAGCAGCTTAAACCTGGCCAACGTCCTGACTTTC
CDR3 protein: CASSLNLANVLTF

clone size: .
J gene: TRBJ1-1
V gene: TRBV6-5
D gene: TRBD1
CDR3 DNA: TGTGCCAGCAGTCCGTCCGAGGAGACAGGGTGGAACACTGAAGCTTTCTTT
CDR3 protein: CASSPSEETGWNTEAFF

clone size: few
J gene: TRBJ2-1
V gene: TRBV7-8
D gene: TRBD2
CDR3 DNA: TGTGCCAGCAGCGTCCGACTAGCGGGAGGGAATGAGCAGTTCTTC
CDR3 protein: CASSVRLAGGNEQFF

clone size: .
J gene: TRBJ1-2
V gene: TRBV6-5
D gene: .
CDR3 DNA: TGTGCCAGCAGTTGGGGCAGGGCTAACTATGGCTACACCTTC
CDR3 protein: CASSWGRANYGYTF

clone size: few
J gene: TRBJ1-6
V gene: TRBV14
D gene: .
CDR3 DNA: TGTGCCAGCAGCCAAGACGGGCTGACCCTCCACTTT
CDR3 protein: CASSQDGLTLHF

clone size: few
J gene: TRBJ1-4
V gene: TRBV19
D gene: TRBD1
CDR3 DNA: TGTGCCAGTATGGAACAGGGGGTTGGAGAAAAACTGTTTTTT
CDR3 protein: CASMEQGVGEKLFF

clone size: few
J gene: TRBJ2-3
V gene: TRBV7-6
D gene: TRBD2
CDR3 DNA: TGTGCCAGCAGTTTACTTAACGCGGGAGCCACAGATACGCAGTATTTT
CDR3 protein: CASSLLNAGATDTQYF

clone size: few
J gene: TRBJ2-7
V gene: TRBV3-1
D gene: .
CDR3 DNA: TGTGCCAGCAGCCAAGGTCAGGGGCGCCGAGGCGAGCAGTACTTC
CDR3 protein: CASSQGQGRRGEQYF

clone size: few
J gene: TRBJ2-1
V gene: TRBV5-1
D gene: .
CDR3 DNA: TGCGCCAGCAGCTTGGACGAGCGGGCATACTACAATGAGCAGTTCTTC
CDR3 protein: CASSLDERAYYNEQFF

clone size: .
J gene: TRBJ2-1
V gene: TRBV12-3/TRBV12-4
D gene: .
CDR3 DNA: TGTGCCAGCAGTTTAAACCCCATGGGGGCCAACAATGAGCAGTTCTTC
CDR3 protein: CASSLNPMGANNEQFF

clone size: .
J gene: TRBJ2-5
V gene: TRBV7-8
D gene: .
CDR3 DNA: TGTGCCAGCAGCGCTACTAGCCGGGAGACCCAGTACTTC
CDR3 protein: CASSATSRETQYF

clone size: .
J gene: TRBJ2-7
V gene: TRBV5-1
D gene: .
CDR3 DNA: TGCGCCAGCAGCTTCGGGAGTGATTCCCCCGGGGACTTC
CDR3 protein: CASSFGSDSPGDF